The 17 T cell receptor beta chains below were found in one sample sequenced in a study of neurological immune-mediated disorders. TCRdb re-called the 5' RACE reads through MiXCR, storing one row per CDR3 protein. The sample shows about 92,000 distinct CDR3 sequences, under 4.5% of them seen only once. The specimen sequenced was PBMCs. The receptors were sampled from a woman aged 50 to 60 with multiple sclerosis.

This clonotype was picked up many times. The chain links TRBV2 to TRBJ2-5; the match to TRBD2 covers 12 bases. The germline gives CDR1 SNHLY, CDR2 FYNNEI. The CDR3 length is 15 residues. V shed 10 bases and J 5 bases; nucleotides not matched to a gene: 11. The CDR3 nucleotides are TGTGCCACCTCTCCTCTAGCGGGGGGGCCGGAGACCCAGTACTTC. Translated: CATSPLAGGPETQYF.

This clonotype was observed many times. This chain uses TRBV7-2 with TRBJ2-7; unclear D gene. This CDR3 region has 15 residues. Trimming stripped 5 bases from V and 0 bases from J, with 14 bases between. The germline CDR1 and CDR2 sequences are SGHTA and FQGNSA. In DNA, the CDR3 is TGTGCCAGCAGCCCAGGCCCCAGCAGCTCCTACGAGCAGTACTTC. It specifies CASSPGPSSSYEQYF.

This clonotype was picked up many times. The gene calls are TRBV9 and TRBJ1-2; D might be TRBD1 (6 bases). The V gene lost 3 bases and the J gene lost 0 bases, with 12 bases spanning the gap. CDR1 and CDR2 from the germline V gene are SGDLS and YYNGEE. The CDR3 sequence is 15 residues long. CDR3 in amino acids: CASSEGGLPNYGYTF. In DNA form, the CDR3 reads TGTGCCAGCAGCGAAGGGGGGCTGCCTAACTATGGCTACACCTTC.

This clonotype occurred a few times. A much larger clone differs by one base, so this may be a read error. The V call is TRBV12-3 or TRBV12-4, the J call TRBJ1-2; D not resolved. Trimming cost V 1 base and J 7 bases, with 16 bases left between them. There are 15 residues in the CDR3. For the CDR3, the DNA is TGTGCCAGCAGTTTAGGGGGTACTCTTGCGGGTGGCTACACCTTC. This translates into CASSLGGTLAGGYTF.

In this sample, this clonotype turned up many times. The chain combines TRBV7-9 with TRBJ2-7; D tentatively fits TRBD1 or TRBD2 (5 bases each). Germline lookup yields CDR1 SEHNR and CDR2 FQNEAQ (reference sequence). Trimming shortened V by 5 bases and J by 0 bases, and 8 bases separated the two germline ends. This CDR3 spans 13 amino acids. CDR3 loop: CASSRDLSYEQYF. CDR3 bases: TGTGCCAGCAGCCGGGACCTCTCCTACGAGCAGTACTTC.

This clonotype was detected ten times or more. The chain uses TRBV27 and TRBJ1-1, with unresolved D. The CDR3 consists of 14 residues. V lost 10 bases and J lost 2, with 17 bases in between. CDR1 is MNHEY and CDR2 is SMNVEV in the germline V gene (reference sequence). Here the CDR3 DNA reads TGTGCCACATCAAACCTCCCCCCTAACACTGAAGCTTTCTTT. Translating gives CATSNLPPNTEAFF.

On this clonotype: This could be a read error, since a much larger clone is one nucleotide away. The chain links TRBV4-3 to TRBJ1-2; 8 bases map to TRBD1. Germline V gene data show CDR1 as LGHNA and CDR2 as YSLEER. After removal of 0 bases from V and 9 bases from J, the junction contained 9 bases not matched to a gene. This CDR3 region has 15 residues. CDR3 residues: CASSQEEGQATSYTF. The CDR3 DNA reads TGCGCCAGCAGCCAAGAGGAGGGACAGGCTACGAGCTACACCTTC.

The table lists this clonotype with many counts. The CDR3 nucleotides read TGCGCCAGCAGTTTTACAGGGGGCGGAGAGACCCAGTACTTC. It is translated as CASSFTGGGETQYF. The rearrangement uses TRBV5-1 and TRBJ2-5, with 9 bases aligning to TRBD1. The CDR3 is 14 amino acids. V trimming: 5 bases; J trimming: 4 bases; junction bases outside the gene matches: 6. CDR1 and CDR2 from the germline V gene are SGHRS and YFSETQ.

This clonotype was counted many times. The chain has TRBV29-1 and TRBJ1-5, with 7 nucleotides matching TRBD1. V dropped 6 bases and J dropped 7; count of bases not matched to a gene: 9. This CDR3 is built from 13 residues. The germline V gene has CDR1 SQVTM and CDR2 ANQGSEA. CDR3 amino acids: CSVAGTDEQPQHF. The CDR3, as DNA: TGCAGCGTGGCCGGGACAGACGAGCAGCCCCAGCATTTT.

This clonotype showed up many times. The chain is built from TRBV25-1 and TRBJ1-5; D perhaps matches TRBD1 (6 bases). The CDR3 length is 13 residues. Germline lookup yields CDR1 MGHDK and CDR2 SYGVNS. Trimming cost V 6 bases and J 7 bases, with 13 bases left between them. CDR3 in DNA: TGTGCCAGCAGGGCCGGGGGGGCGCAGCCCCAGCATTTT. It translates to CASRAGGAQPQHF.

At least ten counts were recorded for this clonotype. The chain carries TRBV6-5 and TRBJ1-2; D may be TRBD1 (5 bases). Between the trimmed V and J ends, which lost 3 bases and 8 bases, there was a span of 22 bases. Per germline, CDR1 MNHEY and CDR2 SVGAGI. The CDR3 covers 16 residues. The CDR3 region is CASSYSRQRPPQGYTF. CDR3 nucleotides: TGTGCCAGCAGTTATTCCCGACAGAGGCCACCCCAGGGCTACACCTTC.

The sample holds a few counts of this clonotype. This chain links TRBV12-3 or TRBV12-4 with TRBJ2-5; possibly TRBD1 for D (6 bases). This CDR3 has 16 residues. Trimming removed 6 bases at V and 5 bases at J, with 22 bases between. DNA for the CDR3: TGTGCCAGCAGCCTGGGGGCAGGCTCCACGGGGGAGACCCAGTACTTC. Translation: CASSLGAGSTGETQYF.

This clonotype was counted at least ten times. The chain is built from TRBV24-1 and TRBJ2-1, with D possibly being TRBD1 (5 bases). Germline CDR1 and CDR2: KGHDR and SFDVKD. V lost 4 bases and J 5 bases, leaving 17 bases between the germline ends. CDR3 size: 16 residues. Here the CDR3 reads CATSETPTGFNNEQFF. The CDR3 nucleotides read TGTGCCACCAGTGAGACGCCAACAGGTTTCAACAATGAGCAGTTCTTC.

This clonotype has ten or more counts. DNA for the CDR3: TGTGCCAGCAACACGGGGTCCAAGACCCAGTACTTC. As protein: CASNTGSKTQYF. The V call is TRBV6-5, the J call TRBJ2-5, with TRBD2 as a possible D gene (5 bases). Per germline, CDR1 MNHEY and CDR2 SVGAGI. This CDR3 has 12 residues. Trimming cost V 7 bases and J 6 bases, with 12 bases left between them.

Concerning this clonotype itself: This may be a read error, as it is one base from a much larger clone. The chain is built from TRBV5-1 and TRBJ2-5; the match to TRBD1 covers 9 bases. The CDR3 is made up of 15 amino acids. Looked up from germline, CDR1 is SGHRS and CDR2 is YFSETQ. CDR3 DNA: TGCGCCAGCAGCTTGGCCGACAGGGGGTCAGAGACCCGGTACTTC. Translation gives CASSLADRGSETRYF.

This clonotype was observed at least ten times. This chain joins TRBV7-9 and TRBJ2-7, with 8 bases lining up with TRBD1. CDR1 is SEHNR, CDR2 FQNEAQ, per germline (reference sequence). J lost 2 bases, V lost 5 bases, and 8 bases had no gene match. This CDR3 region has 15 residues. The CDR3 loop is CASSLRTGTTYEQYF. In nucleotides, the CDR3 is TGTGCCAGCAGCCTTAGGACAGGGACGACCTACGAGCAGTACTTC.

This clonotype was counted ten times or more. The chain employs TRBV10-3 and TRBJ2-3; no clear D gene. Germline V lookup: CDR1 ENHRY, CDR2 SYGVKD. The CDR3 is 13 amino acids. The V end lost 1 base, the J end lost 5 bases, and 7 bases lay between the germline ends. The CDR3 loop reads CAISEFDGDTQYF. The CDR3 DNA reads TGTGCCATCAGTGAGTTCGACGGAGATACGCAGTATTTT.